These 22 T cell receptor beta chains originate from one sample sequenced in a study of shared T cell receptors in the human thymus. Libraries were prepared by immunoSEQ multiplex PCR; TCRdb keeps only in-frame clonotypes and omits some of them. Here the sample spans around 340,000 clones, 95% being singletons. Sequencing input: thymocytes. The receptors come from a human donor.

V and J are TRBV28 and TRBJ2-3, with D perhaps TRBD1 (6 bases). Trimming took 4 bases from V and 1 from J, leaving 24 bases between them. Germline V gene data show CDR1 as MDHEN and CDR2 as SYDVKM. The CDR3 totals 19 residues. The CDR3 sequence: CASSSVKDSDISGTDTQYF. CDR3 nucleotides: TGTGCCAGCAGTTCGGTTAAGGACAGCGACATTTCCGGCACAGATACGCAGTATTTT.

The V call is TRBV4-2, the J call TRBJ2-7, with D perhaps TRBD2 (6 bases). This CDR3 region has 15 residues. CDR1 and CDR2 (germline): LGHNA, YNFKEQ. Trimming shortened V by 3 bases and J by 6 bases, and 18 bases separated the two germline ends. CDR3: CASSHPPGSGSEQYF. The CDR3 nucleotides are TGTGCCAGCAGCCATCCTCCGGGCTCCGGGAGCGAGCAGTACTTC.

This sequence joins TRBV7-2 and TRBJ1-3; D is uncertain. The CDR3 has 16 residues. The V end was cut by 0 bases, the J end by 0 bases, with 9 bases between. Germline V gives CDR1 SGHTA, CDR2 FQGNSA. Here the CDR3 reads CASSLAGKLSGNTIYF. The CDR3 region has the DNA TGTGCCAGCAGCTTAGCGGGCAAACTCTCTGGAAACACCATATATTTT.

The chain employs TRBV6-5 and TRBJ2-1, with TRBD2 identical over 8 bases. Germline lookup yields CDR1 MNHEY and CDR2 SVGAGI. CDR3 length: 15 residues. The V and J ends lost 6 bases and 5 bases, in that order; junction bases with no gene match: 9. This chain's CDR3 is CASSLPSSGHNEQFF. The CDR3 coding sequence is TGTGCCAGCAGCCTTCCTTCTAGCGGGCACAATGAGCAGTTCTTC.

The chain is built from TRBV30 and TRBJ1-1; D not certain. The CDR3 sequence is 15 residues long. V lost 4 bases to trimming and J lost 7 bases, with 22 bases between them. Germline CDR1 is GTSNPN and CDR2 is SVGIG (reference sequence). CDR3 region: CAWTSLGRREGEAFF. The CDR3 bases are TGTGCCTGGACCTCTTTGGGCAGGCGGGAGGGTGAAGCTTTCTTT. Filled out from reference TRBV30 and TRBJ1-1, the complete variable domain reads SQTIHQWPATLVQPVGSPLSLECTVEGTSNPNLYWYRQAAGRGLQLLFYSVGIGQISSEVPQNLSASRPQDRQFILSSKKLLLSDSGFYLCAWTSLGRREGEAFFGQGTRLTVV.

The CDR3 DNA follows: TGTGCCAGCAGCTTATCGACAGGGCCCTACGAGCAGTACTTC. As protein: CASSLSTGPYEQYF. The chain employs TRBV7-3 and TRBJ2-7, with TRBD1 matching 7 bases. The V gene's germline CDR1 is SGHTA and CDR2 FQGTGA. The CDR3 contains 14 residues. J lost 2 bases, V lost 2 bases, and 3 bases had no gene match.

This sequence joins TRBV27 and TRBJ1-2; D remains ambiguous. V was pared by 6 bases and J by 1 base, with 12 bases between. Germline CDR1 reads MNHEY; CDR2 reads SMNVEV (reference sequence). The CDR3 length is 14 residues. CDR3 loop: CASSPGGGNYGYTF. The CDR3 coding sequence is TGTGCCAGCAGCCCCGGAGGAGGTAACTATGGCTACACCTTC.

The gene calls are TRBV15 and TRBJ2-7, with TRBD1 matching 7 bases. V gave up 1 base and J gave up 4 bases; unmatched junction bases: 22. Germline-derived CDR1 and CDR2 are LNHNV and YYDKDF (reference sequence). CDR3 length equals 20 residues. This CDR3 reads CATSRVPFFRQGPWLYEQYF. The DNA for the CDR3 is TGTGCCACCAGCAGAGTTCCTTTTTTCCGACAGGGCCCATGGTTGTACGAGCAGTACTTC. The variable domain in full, with the rest retrieved from reference TRBV15 and TRBJ2-7, is DAMVIQNPRYQVTQFGKPVTLSCSQTLNHNVMYWYQQKSSQAPKLLFHYYDKDFNNEADTPDNFQSRRPNTSFCFLDIRSPGLGDTAMYLCATSRVPFFRQGPWLYEQYFGPGTRLTVT.

This clone was detected once. CDR3: CASRSSDKTYYGYTF. CDR3 sequence (DNA): TGTGCCAGCAGGTCATCGGACAAGACTTACTATGGCTACACCTTC. The rearrangement links TRBV11-2 to TRBJ1-2; a weak D match, TRBD1 (5 bases). With 6 bases removed from V and 3 bases from J, the gap between germline ends came to 17 bases. This CDR3 region has 15 residues. The germline CDR1 and CDR2 sequences are SGHAT and FQNNGV.

In its sample, this clone was seen once. The V call is TRBV7-6, the J call TRBJ2-2; D could derive from TRBD1 or TRBD2 (5 bases each). This CDR3 spans 16 amino acids. Trimming removed 4 bases at V and 0 bases at J, with 12 bases between. Germline CDR1 SGHVS, CDR2 FNYEAQ. The DNA of the CDR3 is TGTGCCAGCAGCTCGCAGGGAGCCCCGAACACCGGGGAGCTGTTTTTT. As protein: CASSSQGAPNTGELFF.

This sequence joins TRBV7-3 and TRBJ1-1; D is undetermined. V was pared by 1 base and J by 1 base, with 7 bases between. The CDR3 loop spans 14 amino acids. Germline assignment: CDR1 SGHTA and CDR2 FQGTGA. CDR3 bases: TGTGCCAGCAGCTTAAGGGGAAAGAACACTGAAGCTTTCTTT. Encoded protein: CASSLRGKNTEAFF.

The rearrangement links TRBV30 to TRBJ2-1, with 9 positions matching TRBD2. The V gene's germline CDR1 is GTSNPN and CDR2 SVGIG (reference sequence). V lost 1 base, J lost 5 bases, and 6 bases stayed unmatched. The length of the CDR3 is 15 residues. CDR3 loop: CAWSAAGGNHNEQFF. CDR3 nucleotide sequence: TGTGCCTGGAGTGCGGCGGGAGGGAACCACAATGAGCAGTTCTTC.

The rearrangement joins TRBV2 to TRBJ2-3, with a weak D call TRBD2 (5 bases). V lost 7 bases to trimming and J lost 5 bases, with 10 bases between them. CDR1 is SNHLY and CDR2 is FYNNEI in the germline V gene. The CDR3 covers 12 residues. CDR3 residues: CASKGGLDTQYF. The CDR3 nucleotides read TGTGCCAGCAAAGGAGGCCTAGATACGCAGTATTTT.

The CDR3 is CASREGAAGGYTF. The CDR3 DNA reads TGTGCCAGTAGGGAAGGGGCGGCGGGTGGCTACACCTTC. The genes are TRBV19 and TRBJ1-2, with D possibly matching TRBD1 (5 bases). The CDR3 runs 13 residues. Trimming cost V 6 bases and J 7 bases, with 15 bases left between them. CDR1 and CDR2 (germline): LNHDA, SQIVND (reference sequence).

The V call is TRBV5-1, the J call TRBJ2-3; 7 nucleotides line up with TRBD2. Unmatched junction bases numbered 12, after V lost 2 bases and J lost 0 bases. This CDR3 is built from 18 residues. Germline V gives CDR1 SGHRS, CDR2 YFSETQ. CDR3 amino acids: CASSFPRLAYPSTDTQYF. The CDR3 DNA sequence: TGCGCCAGCAGCTTTCCAAGACTAGCCTATCCTAGCACAGATACGCAGTATTTT. Full variable domain (missing parts from reference TRBV5-1 and TRBJ2-3): KAGVTQTPRYLIKTRGQQVTLSCSPISGHRSVSWYQQTPGQGLQFLFEYFSETQRNKGNFPGRFSGRQFSNSRSEMNVSTLELGDSALYLCASSFPRLAYPSTDTQYFGPGTRLTVL.

The chain's CDR3 is CASSLARWRARSYNEQFF. CDR3 nucleotides: TGTGCCAGCAGCTTAGCGAGGTGGCGGGCTCGCTCCTACAATGAGCAGTTCTTC. V and J are TRBV7-9 and TRBJ2-1, with D maybe TRBD2 (5 bases). Trimming stripped 0 bases from V and 0 bases from J, with 15 bases between. In germline, CDR1 is SEHNR, CDR2 FQNEAQ (reference sequence). CDR3 length: 18 amino acids. Combining the CDR3 with reference TRBV7-9 and TRBJ2-1 gives the whole variable domain DTGVSQNPRHKITKRGQNVTFRCDPISEHNRLYWYRQTLGQGPEFLTYFQNEAQLEKSRLLSDRFSAERPKGSFSTLEIQRTEQGDSAMYLCASSLARWRARSYNEQFFGPGTRLTVL.

This clone was recorded once. The V call is TRBV15, the J call TRBJ2-1; 8 bases line up with TRBD1. This CDR3 region has 16 residues. V was clipped by 2 bases and J by 2 bases; unmatched bases: 5. Germline assignment: CDR1 LNHNV and CDR2 YYDKDF (reference sequence). The CDR3 is CATSRFGQGPYNEQFF. CDR3 coding DNA: TGTGCCACCAGCAGATTTGGACAGGGCCCCTACAATGAGCAGTTCTTC.

The chain combines TRBV6-1 with TRBJ2-5, with D perhaps matching TRBD1 or TRBD2 (5 bases each). The CDR3 spans 17 residues. From germline, CDR1 is MNHNS and CDR2 SASEGT. V was cut by 2 bases and J by 2 bases, with 18 bases left in between. In nucleotides, the CDR3 is TGTGCCAGCAGTGAAAGCGAGGGGATTTTCCTGCAAGAGACCCAGTACTTC. Translation: CASSESEGIFLQETQYF.

The chain is built from TRBV4-3 and TRBJ2-2; the match to TRBD2 covers 10 bases. The CDR3 is 17 residues long. Per germline, CDR1 LGHNA and CDR2 YSLEER. With 4 bases clipped from V and 12 bases from J, the junction kept 17 bases outside the gene matches. The CDR3 DNA follows: TGCGCCAGCAGCCCGTGGACTAGCGGAAAGGAACAATCGAAGCTGTTTTTT. Its translation: CASSPWTSGKEQSKLFF.

The chain combines TRBV10-3 with TRBJ1-2; D is undetermined. Deletions cut 1 base from V and 2 bases from J, with 14 bases between. Per the germline V gene, CDR1 is ENHRY and CDR2 is SYGVKD. The CDR3 is 16 amino acids. The CDR3 sequence: CAISELGESTNYGYTF. The CDR3 region has the DNA TGTGCCATCAGTGAGTTGGGCGAGTCCACAAACTATGGCTACACCTTC.

The J gene is TRBJ1-5, the V gene TRBV19; no firm D call. V was cut by 7 bases and J by 2 bases, with 12 bases left in between. The CDR3 is made up of 14 amino acids. CDR1 is LNHDA and CDR2 is SQIVND in the germline V gene (reference sequence). This CDR3 reads CASTGPRGNQPQHF. CDR3 nucleotides: TGTGCCAGTACGGGTCCTAGGGGCAATCAGCCCCAGCATTTT.

V gene TRBV5-6 combines with J gene TRBJ2-2; 7 bases align to TRBD2. Losses at the gene ends were 2 bases for V and 7 bases for J; bases not matched to a gene: 14. Germline lookup yields CDR1 SGHDT and CDR2 YYEEEE. The CDR3 totals 17 residues. CDR3 loop: CASSLTEGGRMGGELFF. CDR3 nucleotides: TGTGCCAGCAGCTTAACAGAGGGAGGGAGAATGGGCGGGGAGCTGTTTTTT.